The 3 T cell receptor beta chains in this list originate from one sample, sequenced in a study of T-cell reconstitution after alpha-beta-depleted transplantation in children. Library preparation (for TCRbeta) was performed with unique molecular identifiers. MiXCR was run by TCRdb on the PCR reads, yielding one entry per CDR3 protein. The repertoire includes 900,000 or so distinct CDR3 sequences, roughly 15% of them detected once, and under 6% sits in the top ten. The sequencing here drew on PBMCs, mostly from graft donor cells, taken 360 days after TCRalphabeta/CD19-depleted stem cell transplant. Receptor source: a male patient younger than 18 who had a stem cell transplant for acute lymphoblastic leukemia, so the T cells may come from the graft donor.

The chain is built from TRBV10-1 and TRBJ1-2, with D unresolved. The CDR3 spans 13 residues. The ends were cut back, 7 bases at V and 4 bases at J, with 13 bases in the middle. Germline V gene sequence: CDR1 WNHNN, CDR2 SYGVQD (reference sequence). CDR3 residues: CASIPRARYGYTF. CDR3 DNA sequence: TGCGCCAGCATCCCCCGGGCCCGCTATGGCTACACCTTC.

This clonotype was seen a few times. This sequence joins TRBV11-2 and TRBJ1-4, with D tentatively TRBD1 (6 bases). CDR1 and CDR2 (germline): SGHAT, FQNNGV. V was cut by 6 bases and J by 6 bases, with 11 bases left in between. This CDR3 spans 13 amino acids. CDR3 residues: CASRKQGDEKLFF. The CDR3 DNA reads TGTGCCAGCAGGAAACAGGGAGATGAAAAACTGTTTTTT.

A few counts support this clonotype. The chain employs TRBV7-3 and TRBJ2-1; D is perhaps TRBD2 (5 bases). Germline values: CDR1 SGHTA, CDR2 FQGTGA. Trimming removed 1 base from V and 8 bases from J, with 21 bases in between. This CDR3 comprises 17 residues. CDR3: CASSLRPSGGPFDEQFF. The CDR3 bases are TGTGCCAGCAGCTTAAGACCCAGCGGAGGCCCTTTCGATGAGCAGTTCTTC.